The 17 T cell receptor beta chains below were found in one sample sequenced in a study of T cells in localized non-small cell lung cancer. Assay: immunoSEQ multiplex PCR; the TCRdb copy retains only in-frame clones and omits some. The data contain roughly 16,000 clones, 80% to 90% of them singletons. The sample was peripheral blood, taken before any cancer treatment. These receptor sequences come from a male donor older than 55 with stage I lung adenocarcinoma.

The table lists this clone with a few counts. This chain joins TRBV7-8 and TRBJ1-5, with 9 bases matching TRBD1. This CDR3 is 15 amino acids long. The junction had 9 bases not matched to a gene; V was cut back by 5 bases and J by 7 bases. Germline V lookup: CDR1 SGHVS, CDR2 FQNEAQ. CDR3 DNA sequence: TGTGCCAGCAGCCGGCAACAGGGGGCGCGACAGCCCCAGCATTTT. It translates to CASSRQQGARQPQHF.

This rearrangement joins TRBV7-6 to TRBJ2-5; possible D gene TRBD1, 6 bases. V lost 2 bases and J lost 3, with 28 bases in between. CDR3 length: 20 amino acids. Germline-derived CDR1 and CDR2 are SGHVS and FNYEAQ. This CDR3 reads CASSLYSSGAGEVSEETQYF. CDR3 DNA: TGTGCCAGCAGCTTATATTCCTCAGGGGCAGGGGAAGTTAGTGAAGAGACCCAGTACTTC.

CDR3 protein: CASSEEGTGSEGAHF. DNA for the CDR3: TGTGCCAGCAGTGAAGAGGGGACAGGGTCCGAGGGAGCACATTTT. This chain connects TRBV6-1 to TRBJ1-5, with TRBD1 matching over 9 bases. CDR1 and CDR2 (germline): MNHNS, SASEGT. This CDR3 is built from 15 residues. The V and J ends lost 1 base and 16 bases, in that order; junction bases with no gene match: 14.

The CDR3 here is CASSQQPTANTGELFF. The CDR3 DNA reads as TGTGCCAGCAGCCAACAGCCGACGGCGAACACCGGGGAGCTGTTTTTT. J is TRBJ2-2 and V is TRBV14, with D uncertain. V was trimmed by 2 bases and J by 0 bases, leaving 10 bases between them. Germline V gene lookup returns CDR1 SGHDN and CDR2 FVKESK. This CDR3 spans 16 amino acids. The full variable domain, rest sourced from reference TRBV14 and TRBJ2-2, is EAGVTQFPSHSVIEKGQTVTLRCDPISGHDNLYWYRRVMGKEIKFLLHFVKESKQDESGMPNNRFLAERTGGTYSTLKVQPAELEDSGVYFCASSQQPTANTGELFFGEGSRLTVL.

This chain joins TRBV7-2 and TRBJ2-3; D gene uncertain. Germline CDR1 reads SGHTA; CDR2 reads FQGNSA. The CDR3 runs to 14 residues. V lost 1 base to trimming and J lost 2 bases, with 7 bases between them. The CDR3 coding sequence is TGTGCCAGCAGCTTAGGTCGGGTCACAGATACGCAGTATTTT. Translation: CASSLGRVTDTQYF.

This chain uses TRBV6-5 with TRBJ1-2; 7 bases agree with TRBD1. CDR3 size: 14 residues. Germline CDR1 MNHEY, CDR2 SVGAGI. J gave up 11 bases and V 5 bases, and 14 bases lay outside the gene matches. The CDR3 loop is CASSLHRDSRRYTF. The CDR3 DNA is TGTGCCAGCAGTCTCCATCGGGACAGCAGACGGTACACCTTC.

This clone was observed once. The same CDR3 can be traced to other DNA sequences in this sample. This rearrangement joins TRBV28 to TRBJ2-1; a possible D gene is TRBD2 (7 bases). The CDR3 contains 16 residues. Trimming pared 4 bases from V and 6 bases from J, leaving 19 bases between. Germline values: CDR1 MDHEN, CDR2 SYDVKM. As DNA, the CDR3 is TGTGCCAGCAGTTCTCCGGGGCAGGGAGGGGGCAATGAGCAGTTCTTC. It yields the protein CASSSPGQGGGNEQFF.

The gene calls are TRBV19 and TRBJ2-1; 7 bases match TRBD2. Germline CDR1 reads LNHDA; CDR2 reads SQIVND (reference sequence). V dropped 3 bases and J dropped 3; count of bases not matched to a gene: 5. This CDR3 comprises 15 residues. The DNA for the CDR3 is TGTGCCAGTAGTATCCGCGGGGGTTACTACAATGAGCAGTTCTTC. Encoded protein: CASSIRGGYYNEQFF.

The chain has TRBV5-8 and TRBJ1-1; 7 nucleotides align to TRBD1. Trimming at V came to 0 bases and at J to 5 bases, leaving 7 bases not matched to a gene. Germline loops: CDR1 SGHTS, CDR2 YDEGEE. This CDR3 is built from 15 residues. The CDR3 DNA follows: TGTGCCAGCAGCTTGGAACACAGGGGTTTTACTGAAGCTTTCTTT. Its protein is CASSLEHRGFTEAFF.

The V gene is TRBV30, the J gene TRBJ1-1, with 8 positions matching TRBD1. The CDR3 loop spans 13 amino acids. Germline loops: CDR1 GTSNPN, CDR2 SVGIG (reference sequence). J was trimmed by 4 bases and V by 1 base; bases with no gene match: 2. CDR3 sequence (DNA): TGTGCCTGGAGTGGGACAGGGACCACTGAAGCTTTCTTT. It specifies CAWSGTGTTEAFF.

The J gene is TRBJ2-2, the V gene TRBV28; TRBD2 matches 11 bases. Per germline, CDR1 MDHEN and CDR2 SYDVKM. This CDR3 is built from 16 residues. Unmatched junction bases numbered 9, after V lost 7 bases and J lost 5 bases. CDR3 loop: CASTPGGTSGTGELFF. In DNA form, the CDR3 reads TGTGCCAGCACCCCGGGAGGGACTAGCGGAACCGGGGAGCTGTTTTTT.

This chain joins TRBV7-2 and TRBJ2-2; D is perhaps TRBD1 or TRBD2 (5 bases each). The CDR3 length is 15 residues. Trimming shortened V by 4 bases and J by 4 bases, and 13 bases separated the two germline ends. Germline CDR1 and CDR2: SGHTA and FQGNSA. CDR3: CASSSSQGPTGELFF. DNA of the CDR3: TGTGCCAGCAGCTCATCTCAGGGACCCACCGGGGAGCTGTTTTTT.

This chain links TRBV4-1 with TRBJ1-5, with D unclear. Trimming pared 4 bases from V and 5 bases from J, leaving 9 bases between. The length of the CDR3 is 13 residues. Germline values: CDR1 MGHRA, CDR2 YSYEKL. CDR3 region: CASSLEEDQPQHF. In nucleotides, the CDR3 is TGCGCCAGCAGCCTAGAGGAGGATCAGCCCCAGCATTTT.

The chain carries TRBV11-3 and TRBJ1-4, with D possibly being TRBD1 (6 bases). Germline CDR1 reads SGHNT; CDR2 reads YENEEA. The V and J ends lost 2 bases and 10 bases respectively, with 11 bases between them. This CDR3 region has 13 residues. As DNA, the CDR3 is TGTGCCAGCAGCTTAACCCCACAGGGAAAACTGTTTTTT. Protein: CASSLTPQGKLFF.

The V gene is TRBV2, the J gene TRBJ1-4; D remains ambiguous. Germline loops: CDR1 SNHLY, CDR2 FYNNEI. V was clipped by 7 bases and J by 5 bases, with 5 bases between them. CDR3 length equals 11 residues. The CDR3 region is CASTMNEKLFF. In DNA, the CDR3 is TGTGCCAGCACTATGAATGAAAAACTGTTTTTT.

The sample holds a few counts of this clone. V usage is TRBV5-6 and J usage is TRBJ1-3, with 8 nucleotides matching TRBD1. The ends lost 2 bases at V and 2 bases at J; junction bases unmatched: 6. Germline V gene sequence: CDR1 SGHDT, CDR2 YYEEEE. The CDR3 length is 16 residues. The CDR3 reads CASSLIGQGTGNTIYF. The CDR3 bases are TGTGCCAGCAGCTTAATAGGACAGGGTACTGGAAACACCATATATTTT.

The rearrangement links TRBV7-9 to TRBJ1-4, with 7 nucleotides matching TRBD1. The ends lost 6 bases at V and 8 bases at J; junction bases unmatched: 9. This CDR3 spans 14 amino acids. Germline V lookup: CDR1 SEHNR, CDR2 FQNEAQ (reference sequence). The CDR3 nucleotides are TGTGCCAGCAGGGCCGAGGGGACAGCCGAAAAACTGTTTTTT. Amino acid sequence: CASRAEGTAEKLFF.